This T cell receptor beta chain was sequenced in a study of shared clonotypes between healthy human individuals. The protocol was immunoSEQ multiplex PCR, while the TCRdb copy is restricted to in-frame clones and leaves out a portion. The sample yields 1.6 million or so clones, just under 99% seen once. What was sequenced was naive CD4+ T cells sorted from blood. Documented subset: CD45RA+ positively selected. This TCR derives from a man aged 25 to 45 in good health.

The CDR3 DNA is TGCGCCAGCAGTTCAGCAAGCCAAGAGACCCAGTACTTC. Protein sequence: CASSSASQETQYF. V usage is TRBV5-1 and J usage is TRBJ2-5; D gene uncertain. The germline V gene encodes CDR1 SGHRS and CDR2 YFSETQ. CDR3 length: 13 residues. V was shortened by 5 bases and J by 1 base, with 9 bases between the two germline ends.